Each of the 18 T cell receptor beta chains below was sequenced from the same sample in a study of OX40 agonist ivuxolimab in advanced cancers. Produced via immunoSEQ multiplex PCR; TCRdb's table is partial and in-frame only. The table has approximately 35,000 clones, about 85% seen once. The sample consisted of CD4+ or CD8+ T cells sorted from blood, taken in a trial of the OX40 agonist ivuxolimab. These receptors were obtained from an adult with an advanced solid tumor such as melanoma, head and neck, liver or kidney cancer.

This clone has a handful of counts. V and J are TRBV6-4 and TRBJ2-1; unclear D gene. The CDR3 has 14 amino acids. Germline V gene data show CDR1 as MRHNA and CDR2 as SNTAGT. Trimming took 6 bases from V and 6 from J, leaving 15 bases between them. For the CDR3, the DNA is TGTGCCAGCAGCCCCCTCTTCACTTCCAATGAGCAGTTCTTC. Its translation is CASSPLFTSNEQFF.

The chain uses TRBV5-5 and TRBJ2-4, with D possibly being TRBD2 (6 bases). Germline CDR1 is SGHKS and CDR2 is YYEKEE (reference sequence). V was clipped by 4 bases and J by 0 bases, with 23 bases between them. CDR3 length: 19 residues. CDR3 in DNA: TGTGCCAGCAGCGGGGGGACCCAAGGGAGCATTCTAGCCAAAAACATTCAGTACTTC. Amino acid sequence: CASSGGTQGSILAKNIQYF. Combining the CDR3 with reference TRBV5-5 and TRBJ2-4 gives the whole variable domain DAGVTQSPTHLIKTRGQQVTLRCSPISGHKSVSWYQQVLGQGPQFIFQYYEKEERGRGNFPDRFSARQFPNYSSELNVNALLLGDSALYLCASSGGTQGSILAKNIQYFGAGTRLSVL.

This clone was counted once. The CDR3 DNA sequence: TGTGCCAGCAGCTTATGGCTAGCGGATTACAATGAGCAGTTCTTC. Translated: CASSLWLADYNEQFF. This rearrangement joins TRBV5-6 to TRBJ2-1, with 7 bases that match TRBD2. The germline CDR1 and CDR2 sequences are SGHDT and YYEEEE. V lost 2 bases to trimming and J lost 4 bases; unmatched junction nucleotides: 6. This CDR3 has 15 amino acids.

The V and J genes are TRBV27 and TRBJ1-3; D call uncertain. Trimming took off 5 bases at V and 2 bases at J, with 7 bases between the two ends. Germline CDR1 MNHEY, CDR2 SMNVEV (reference sequence). The CDR3 is made up of 13 amino acids. The CDR3, as DNA: TGTGCCAGCAGTCCGTCCCCTGGAAACACCATATATTTT. Translated, it gives CASSPSPGNTIYF.

The DNA for the CDR3 is TGTGCCAGCAGCTTTCAGGGACAGGCGAACACCGGGGAGCTGTTTTTT. Amino acids: CASSFQGQANTGELFF. The chain has TRBV7-6 and TRBJ2-2, with 8 nucleotides matching TRBD1. CDR1 and CDR2 (germline): SGHVS, FNYEAQ. V was clipped by 3 bases and J by 0 bases; unmatched bases: 3. The CDR3 consists of 16 residues.

This clone was detected only once. The CDR3 is CASSPTGLPNYGYTF. The DNA of the CDR3 is TGTGCCAGCAGCCCCACTGGGCTGCCCAACTATGGCTACACCTTC. The chain carries TRBV7-9 and TRBJ1-2; D is unclear. CDR3 length: 15 amino acids. V lost 5 bases and J lost 2, with 15 bases in between. CDR1 is SEHNR and CDR2 is FQNEAQ in the germline V gene (reference sequence).

V gene TRBV7-9 combines with J gene TRBJ2-5, with D uncertain. The germline V gene encodes CDR1 SEHNR and CDR2 FQNEAQ (reference sequence). V lost 4 bases and J lost 1, with 4 bases in between. This CDR3 contains 12 residues. The CDR3 DNA reads as TGTGCCAGCAGCTCCCTCCAAGAGACCCAGTACTTC. Translating it yields CASSSLQETQYF.

J is TRBJ2-5 and V is TRBV18; 7 nucleotides line up with TRBD1. The CDR3 spans 13 residues. The V segment lost 2 bases and the J segment 7 bases; nucleotides outside the gene matches: 4. Germline values: CDR1 KGHSH, CDR2 LQKENI. The CDR3 here is CASSPDRAGTQYF. In DNA form, the CDR3 reads TGTGCCAGCTCACCAGACAGGGCGGGGACCCAGTACTTC. The full variable domain, rest sourced from reference TRBV18 and TRBJ2-5, is NAGVMQNPRHLVRRRGQEARLRCSPMKGHSHVYWYRQLPEEGLKFMVYLQKENIIDESGMPKERFSAEFPKEGPSILRIQQVVRGDSAAYFCASSPDRAGTQYFGPGTRLLVL.

J is TRBJ2-3 and V is TRBV19; TRBD1 might be the D (6 bases). The germline V and J ends were trimmed by 5 bases and 5 bases, with 11 bases remaining between them. Germline-derived CDR1 and CDR2 are LNHDA and SQIVND (reference sequence). The CDR3 runs 13 residues. The CDR3 DNA follows: TGTGCCAGTAGTGTTCGCAGGGGAGATACGCAGTATTTT. Translating gives CASSVRRGDTQYF.

The chain employs TRBV27 and TRBJ1-2; 10 nucleotides match TRBD1. The J segment lost 4 bases and the V segment lost 6 bases, leaving 8 bases of the junction unmatched. CDR1 and CDR2 (germline): MNHEY, SMNVEV (reference sequence). This CDR3 has 15 residues. The CDR3 loop is CASRAWDRGGYGYTF. CDR3 sequence (DNA): TGTGCCAGCAGGGCCTGGGACAGGGGAGGCTATGGCTACACCTTC.

The J gene is TRBJ2-5, the V gene TRBV5-6, with TRBD2 matching over 10 bases. From germline, CDR1 is SGHDT and CDR2 YYEEEE. Trimming at V came to 0 bases and at J to 5 bases, leaving 4 bases not matched to a gene. The CDR3 covers 15 residues. The CDR3 coding sequence is TGTGCCAGCAGCTTGGTTAGCGGGGGGTTGGAGACCCAGTACTTC. Protein product: CASSLVSGGLETQYF.

This clone has only one observation. The CDR3 sequence is CASSPPQWAFDSQPPIQPQHF. In DNA, the CDR3 is TGTGCCAGCAGTCCCCCTCAGTGGGCGTTCGACTCCCAGCCGCCAATTCAGCCCCAGCATTTT. V is TRBV28 and J is TRBJ1-5; D is undetermined. Germline-derived CDR1 and CDR2 are MDHEN and SYDVKM. The V end was cut by 5 bases, the J end by 6 bases, with 35 bases between. This CDR3 contains 21 residues.

This clone was seen just once. The genes are TRBV28 and TRBJ2-7, with 8 bases lining up with TRBD2. The CDR3 totals 14 residues. The germline CDR1 and CDR2 sequences are MDHEN and SYDVKM. The J segment lost 3 bases and the V segment lost 6 bases, leaving 7 bases of the junction unmatched. The DNA for the CDR3 is TGTGCCAGCAGAGAGTACGGGGGGGGCTACGAGCAGTACTTC. Amino acid sequence: CASREYGGGYEQYF.

The genes are TRBV6-6 and TRBJ2-5; tentatively, D is TRBD2 (7 bases). Germline-derived CDR1 and CDR2 are MNHNY and SVGAGI (reference sequence). V lost 2 bases and J 4 bases, leaving 17 bases between the germline ends. The CDR3 consists of 16 residues. Here the CDR3 reads CASSYSPGGGGETQYF. DNA of the CDR3: TGTGCCAGCAGTTACAGTCCTGGGGGGGGCGGAGAGACCCAGTACTTC.

This chain connects TRBV7-2 to TRBJ2-1; D is ambiguous. The CDR3 is 14 amino acids. Germline V CDR1 and CDR2: SGHTA, FQGNSA. V shed 4 bases and J shed 0 bases, with 7 bases lying between them. CDR3 amino acids: CASSSTGSYNEQFF. DNA for the CDR3: TGTGCCAGCAGCTCCACCGGCTCCTACAATGAGCAGTTCTTC.

The chain is built from TRBV30 and TRBJ2-7; the D gene is possibly TRBD1 (5 bases). Germline V gives CDR1 GTSNPN, CDR2 SVGIG (reference sequence). V was trimmed by 4 bases and J by 0 bases, leaving 10 bases between them. The CDR3 loop spans 13 amino acids. The CDR3 loop reads CAWNWGNSYEQYF. The DNA of the CDR3 is TGTGCCTGGAATTGGGGCAACTCCTACGAGCAGTACTTC.

The rearrangement uses TRBV18 and TRBJ2-1, with TRBD1 matching over 9 bases. Germline trimming cut 1 base from V and 5 bases from J; bases unmatched to any gene: 9. Germline V CDR1 and CDR2: KGHSH, LQKENI. The CDR3 has 17 residues. The CDR3 here is CASSPRIGTGRNNEQFF. As DNA, the CDR3 is TGTGCCAGCTCACCACGTATCGGGACAGGGAGGAACAATGAGCAGTTCTTC.

The chain recombines TRBV7-9 with TRBJ2-3; D ambiguous. The V end lost 1 base, the J end lost 2 bases, and 4 bases lay between the germline ends. The germline V gene has CDR1 SEHNR and CDR2 FQNEAQ (reference sequence). The CDR3 is 13 amino acids. The CDR3 bases are TGTGCCAGCAGCTTAGGATACACAGATACGCAGTATTTT. This encodes CASSLGYTDTQYF.